The rows below give T cell receptor beta chains drawn from one sample of a study of blood T cell repertoires in COVID-19. Profiling relied on immunoSEQ multiplex PCR, and the TCRdb table lists in-frame clones only, not all of them. The sample has under 85,000 clones; roughly 76% are singletons. The sequencing input was peripheral blood. Receptors were obtained from a woman of 80 years or more with active or convalescent COVID-19. The CDR3 runs from the conserved cysteine through the conserved F or W. The D gene is left open where the match is weak. The size entry is marked missing in some rows and otherwise reads once, few, many or a size class.

-	TRBJ2-6	TRBV28	-	CASSLSEGLYGANVLTF	TGTGCCAGCAGTTTGTCGGAGGGGTTGTATGGGGCCAACGTCCTGACTTTC
TRBD1	TRBJ1-1	TRBV28	-	CASSPNNRGTEAFF	TGTGCCAGCAGTCCTAATAACAGGGGCACTGAAGCTTTCTTT
-	TRBJ2-2	TRBV7-9	-	CASSLGQAGELFF	TGTGCCAGCAGCTTAGGGCAGGCCGGGGAGCTGTTTTTT
-	TRBJ2-7	TRBV6-1	-	CASSEAWESSYEQYF	TGTGCCAGCAGTGAAGCTTGGGAGAGCTCCTACGAGCAGTACTTC
-	TRBJ1-1	TRBV5-1	-	CASSLSDTEAFF	TGCGCCAGCAGCTTATCGGACACTGAAGCTTTCTTT
TRBD2	TRBJ2-5	TRBV2	-	CASSEGTSGSRPQETQYF	TGTGCCAGCAGCGAAGGGACTAGCGGGAGTCGCCCCCAAGAGACCCAGTACTTC
-	TRBJ1-1	TRBV7-2	-	CASSLVYSENTEAFF	TGTGCCAGCAGCTTGGTATACAGTGAGAACACTGAAGCTTTCTTT
-	TRBJ1-1	TRBV7-2	few	CASSSSGGIVAFF	TGTGCCAGCAGCTCCAGCGGGGGGATCGTAGCTTTCTTT
-	TRBJ1-4	TRBV5-1	-	CASSLAGGSHEKLFF	TGCGCCAGCAGCTTGGCCGGGGGATCTCATGAAAAACTGTTTTTT
TRBD1	TRBJ1-5	TRBV6-2/TRBV6-3	-	CASSDGTGDQPQHF	TGTGCCAGCAGCGACGGGACAGGGGATCAGCCCCAGCATTTT
TRBD1	TRBJ1-1	TRBV29-1	-	CSVKRSITGADTEAFF	TGCAGCGTTAAACGGTCAATTACAGGGGCGGACACTGAAGCTTTCTTT
-	TRBJ1-1	TRBV5-5	-	CASSLAGLRNTEAFF	TGTGCCAGCAGCTTGGCTGGCCTCCGGAACACTGAAGCTTTCTTT
TRBD2	TRBJ2-5	TRBV29-1	-	CSAGGLAGRYQETQYF	TGCAGCGCCGGGGGACTAGCGGGGCGGTACCAAGAGACCCAGTACTTC
TRBD1	TRBJ1-2	TRBV28	-	CASSPPGGQGNYGYTF	TGTGCCAGCAGCCCCCCCGGCGGACAGGGCAACTATGGCTACACCTTC
-	TRBJ1-2	TRBV19	many	CASSSSLASGNYGYTF	TGTGCCAGTAGCTCTTCTCTCGCATCGGGTAACTATGGCTACACCTTC
TRBD2	TRBJ2-3	TRBV5-6	-	CASSWGTSGGEDTQYF	TGTGCCAGCAGCTGGGGGACTAGCGGGGGTGAGGATACGCAGTATTTT
-	TRBJ1-3	TRBV12-3/TRBV12-4	-	CGSLTLSGNTIYF	TGTGGTAGTTTAACCCTCTCTGGAAACACCATATATTTT
TRBD1	TRBJ1-5	TRBV27	-	CASSSTRLAGGNQPQHF	TGTGCCAGCAGTTCGACTCGTTTGGCAGGGGGAAATCAGCCCCAGCATTTT
TRBD1	TRBJ1-3	TRBV7-2	-	CASSLVGGTGPSGNTIYF	TGTGCCAGCAGCTTAGTCGGCGGGACAGGGCCCTCTGGAAACACCATATATTTT
TRBD2	TRBJ2-1	TRBV5-4	once	CASSLSGGRYNEQFF	TGTGCCAGCAGCTTAAGCGGGGGACGATACAATGAGCAGTTCTTC
-	TRBJ1-2	TRBV6-7	-	CASSFARTRSGGYTF	TGTGCCAGCAGTTTTGCTAGGACCCGCTCGGGGGGCTACACCTTC
TRBD1	TRBJ2-7	TRBV3-1/TRBV3-2	-	CASSHHRGSGEQYF	TGTGCCAGCAGCCACCACAGGGGGTCCGGTGAGCAGTACTTC
TRBD2	TRBJ2-1	TRBV19	-	CASTLGTGGAYEQFF	TGTGCCAGTACTCTCGGAACCGGGGGGGCTTATGAGCAGTTCTTC
-	TRBJ1-5	TRBV5-1	-	CASSLSRTVRWSNQPQHF	TGCGCCAGCAGCTTAAGTAGAACAGTAAGGTGGAGCAATCAGCCCCAGCATTTT
TRBD1	TRBJ1-2	TRBV5-4	-	CASSTYGTVYGYTF	TGTGCCAGCAGCACCTACGGGACAGTCTATGGCTACACCTTC
TRBD1	TRBJ1-3	TRBV5-3	-	CARSRGGTGIGNTIYF	TGTGCCAGAAGCCGAGGGGGGACAGGGATAGGAAACACCATATATTTT
-	TRBJ1-2	TRBV28	few	CASSSGEANYGYTF	TGTGCCAGCAGTTCAGGGGAAGCTAACTATGGCTACACCTTC
-	TRBJ2-7	TRBV6-2/TRBV6-3	few	CASSYMDRQYF	TGTGCCAGCAGTTACATGGACAGGCAGTACTTC
TRBD1	TRBJ2-7	TRBV10-2	once	CASSEPRRQGKGYEQYF	TGCGCCAGCAGTGAGCCCCGTCGACAGGGAAAGGGGTACGAGCAGTACTTC
TRBD1	TRBJ1-1	TRBV6-5	-	CASSPRTGGNTEAFF	TGTGCCAGCAGTCCTCGGACAGGGGGGAACACTGAAGCTTTCTTT
TRBD1	TRBJ1-6	TRBV11-2	-	CASSLDRIPLPNSPLHF	TGTGCCAGCAGCTTGGACAGGATACCTCTTCCTAATTCACCCCTCCACTTT
-	TRBJ1-6	TRBV27	-	CASSPGRQLSSYNSPLHF	TGTGCCAGCAGTCCCGGCCGACAGTTGAGCTCCTATAATTCACCCCTCCACTTT
TRBD1	TRBJ1-2	TRBV6-2/TRBV6-3	-	CASSPRGQGSGYTF	TGTGCCAGCAGCCCCCGAGGACAGGGATCTGGCTACACCTTC
-	TRBJ1-1	TRBV6-6	-	CASSPLGFRQGLNTEAFF	TGTGCCAGCAGTCCCCTAGGTTTTCGGCAGGGGCTGAACACTGAAGCTTTCTTT
TRBD1	TRBJ1-2	TRBV4-3	once	CASSQDRGQAHGYTF	TGCGCCAGCAGCCAAGATAGGGGACAGGCCCATGGCTACACCTTC
-	TRBJ1-1	TRBV5-1	-	CASSSDQGSEAFF	TGCGCCAGCAGTTCAGACCAGGGGTCAGAAGCTTTCTTT
TRBD1	TRBJ2-7	TRBV7-2	once	CASSLQRDRFTYEQYF	TGTGCCAGCAGCTTGCAAAGGGACAGATTTACCTACGAGCAGTACTTC
TRBD2	TRBJ2-3	TRBV5-1	-	CASSVTSGGRRDTQYF	TGCGCCAGCAGCGTCACTAGCGGGGGGCGGAGAGATACGCAGTATTTT
TRBD1	TRBJ1-3	TRBV27	-	CASSSSPPLPDRGNTIYF	TGTGCCAGCAGTTCCTCCCCTCCCCTTCCGGACAGGGGAAACACCATATATTTT
-	TRBJ2-7	TRBV27	-	CASSLRGAGPHKQYF	TGTGCCAGCAGTTTACGTGGGGCAGGGCCCCACAAGCAGTACTTC
TRBD2	TRBJ2-7	TRBV6-6	-	CASFHQSSGASYEQYF	TGTGCCAGCTTTCACCAGTCTAGCGGGGCGTCCTACGAGCAGTACTTC
-	TRBJ1-1	TRBV3-1/TRBV3-2	-	CASSLVPLDTEAFF	TGTGCCAGCAGCCTCGTGCCCCTAGACACTGAAGCTTTCTTT
TRBD1	TRBJ1-4	TRBV25-1	-	CASRRDSPFSVNEKLFF	TGTGCCAGCAGAAGGGACAGTCCTTTTTCAGTTAATGAAAAACTGTTTTTT